What follows are 14 T cell receptor beta chains derived from one specimen sequenced in a study of CD8 T cells in ankylosing spondylitis. MiXCR, run by TCRdb on the 5' RACE reads, gives a single entry per CDR3 protein. This table holds around 250,000 distinct CDR3 sequences, roughly 10% found once. Sequenced material: blood, either unsorted or a sorted T cell fraction (not recorded which). These receptors were taken from a male donor with ankylosing spondylitis or in good health (not recorded which).

The J gene is TRBJ2-7, the V gene TRBV29-1; either TRBD1 or TRBD2 may fit D (6 bases each). Trimming took 6 bases from V and 3 from J, leaving 24 bases between them. This CDR3 is built from 16 residues. Germline CDR1 SQVTM, CDR2 ANQGSEA. Written as DNA, the CDR3 is TGCAGCGTCGGACAGAAGACAAGGGGACTCAACTACGAGCAGTACTTC. It is translated as CSVGQKTRGLNYEQYF.

V and J are TRBV6-1 and TRBJ1-1; D might be TRBD1 (6 bases). This CDR3 is 14 amino acids long. The ends were cut back, 7 bases at V and 3 bases at J, with 15 bases in the middle. The germline V gene has CDR1 MNHNS and CDR2 SASEGT. The CDR3 reads CASTRTGRDTEAFF. DNA for the CDR3: TGTGCCAGCACCCGAACAGGGAGGGACACTGAAGCTTTCTTT.

This clonotype was recorded many times. V usage is TRBV25-1 and J usage is TRBJ2-1, with D unresolved. The CDR3 consists of 12 residues. Trimming pared 3 bases from V and 7 bases from J, leaving 7 bases between. CDR1 MGHDK and CDR2 SYGVNS come from the germline V gene. Here the CDR3 DNA reads TGTGCCAGCAGTGACGGACGGAATGAGCAGTTCTTC. This codes for CASSDGRNEQFF.

This clonotype was counted at least ten times. The chain links TRBV6-6 to TRBJ1-5, with unresolved D. The CDR3 covers 13 residues. Germline lookup yields CDR1 MNHNY and CDR2 SVGAGI (reference sequence). The ends were cut back, 5 bases at V and 7 bases at J, with 12 bases in the middle. The CDR3 nucleotides read TGTGCCAGCAGTCGCGGGTTCGGGCAGCCCCAGCATTTT. This gives the protein CASSRGFGQPQHF.

J is TRBJ2-7 and V is TRBV5-1, with a tentative D call TRBD1 (7 bases). V was pared by 2 bases and J by 5 bases, with 23 bases between. The CDR3 totals 17 residues. Germline V gene data show CDR1 as SGHRS and CDR2 as YFSETQ. DNA for the CDR3: TGCGCCAGCAGCTTTTCATTCCCGAGACAGGGAGGACACGAGCAGTACTTC. Amino acids: CASSFSFPRQGGHEQYF.

This clonotype was seen at least ten times. This chain joins TRBV6-1 and TRBJ2-7; 10 bases map to TRBD1. The CDR3 extends over 13 amino acids. Trimming removed 8 bases from V and 10 bases from J; junction bases left unmatched: 11. CDR1 and CDR2 (germline): MNHNS, SASEGT. In nucleotides, the CDR3 is TGTGCCAGCGCTAGTCCGGGACAGGGGTTTCAGTACTTC. It is translated as CASASPGQGFQYF.

This clonotype was counted at least ten times. The genes are TRBV29-1 and TRBJ2-5, with D possibly matching TRBD1 (5 bases). The CDR3 extends over 12 amino acids. The germline gives CDR1 SQVTM, CDR2 ANQGSEA. The ends were cut back, 6 bases at V and 0 bases at J, with 8 bases in the middle. The CDR3 spells CSVRQNQETQYF. In DNA form, the CDR3 reads TGCAGCGTACGACAGAACCAAGAGACCCAGTACTTC.

A few counts support this clonotype. The genes are TRBV2 and TRBJ2-7; maybe TRBD1 (6 bases). Per germline, CDR1 SNHLY and CDR2 FYNNEI. Deletions cut 3 bases from V and 6 bases from J, with 12 bases between. The CDR3 runs 13 residues. This CDR3 is CASSDGGQFEQYF. CDR3 in DNA: TGTGCCAGCAGTGACGGAGGACAGTTCGAGCAGTACTTC.

This clonotype was picked up many times. The V call is TRBV19, the J call TRBJ1-6, with D hard to call. V gave up 3 bases and J gave up 7 bases, with 10 bases separating them. The CDR3 has 14 amino acids. The germline CDR1 and CDR2 sequences are LNHDA and SQIVND (reference sequence). The CDR3 loop reads CASSITAKNSPLHF. The CDR3 DNA sequence: TGTGCCAGTAGTATTACTGCTAAAAATTCACCCCTCCACTTT. The full variable domain, in which reference TRBV19 and TRBJ1-6 provide the parts outside the CDR3, is DGGITQSPKYLFRKEGQNVTLSCEQNLNHDAMYWYRQDPGQGLRLIYYSQIVNDFQKGDIAEGYSVSREKKESFPLTVTSAQKNPTAFYLCASSITAKNSPLHFGNGTRLTVT.

The V and J genes are TRBV2 and TRBJ2-5; a possible D gene is TRBD2 (5 bases). CDR1 SNHLY and CDR2 FYNNEI come from the germline V gene. The ends were cut back, 2 bases at V and 5 bases at J, with 9 bases in the middle. The CDR3 runs 13 residues. The chain's CDR3 is CASSEIRGETQYF. For the CDR3, the DNA is TGTGCCAGCAGTGAAATTAGAGGGGAGACCCAGTACTTC.

This clonotype came up many times. The genes are TRBV20-1 and TRBJ1-2, with 7 bases matching TRBD1. The CDR3 has 12 residues. Germline V gives CDR1 DFQATT, CDR2 SNEGSKA (reference sequence). J lost 7 bases, V lost 6 bases, and 8 bases had no gene match. The CDR3, as DNA: TGCAGTGCGTATCGACAGGGAGCTGGCTACACCTTC. Amino acid sequence: CSAYRQGAGYTF.

This clonotype was seen many times. The genes are TRBV5-1 and TRBJ2-5, with 7 bases aligning to TRBD2. The V and J ends lost 6 bases and 4 bases, in that order; junction bases with no gene match: 3. Per germline, CDR1 SGHRS and CDR2 YFSETQ. The CDR3 is 12 amino acids. CDR3 amino acids: CASTRERETQYF. The DNA of the CDR3 is TGCGCCAGCACGCGGGAGAGAGAGACCCAGTACTTC.

This clonotype has a count of ten or more. CDR3 sequence: CASGGRNSPLHF. Here the CDR3 DNA reads TGTGCCAGCGGGGGGAGGAATTCACCCCTCCACTTT. V gene TRBV6-5 combines with J gene TRBJ1-6; possible D gene TRBD1, 5 bases. The germline V gene has CDR1 MNHEY and CDR2 SVGAGI. This CDR3 spans 12 amino acids. V was pared by 8 bases and J by 7 bases, with 9 bases between.

This clonotype was counted many times. The gene calls are TRBV20-1 and TRBJ1-1; 8 bases are a match to TRBD1. Per the germline V gene, CDR1 is DFQATT and CDR2 is SNEGSKA (reference sequence). The CDR3 has 10 amino acids. With 6 bases clipped from V and 8 bases from J, the junction kept 2 bases outside the gene matches. DNA for the CDR3: TGCAGTGCGCGGGACAGGGAAGCTTTCTTT. It specifies CSARDREAFF.